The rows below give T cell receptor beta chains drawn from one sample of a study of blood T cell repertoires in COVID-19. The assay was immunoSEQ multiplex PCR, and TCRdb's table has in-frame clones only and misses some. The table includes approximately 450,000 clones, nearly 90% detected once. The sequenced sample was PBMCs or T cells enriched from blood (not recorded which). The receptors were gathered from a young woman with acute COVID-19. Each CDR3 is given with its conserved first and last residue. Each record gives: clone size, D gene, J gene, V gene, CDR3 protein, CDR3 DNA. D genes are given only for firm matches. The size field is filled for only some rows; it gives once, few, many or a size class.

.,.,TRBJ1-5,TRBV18,CASSPLGGQPQHF,TGTGCCAGCTCACCACTGGGGGGACAGCCCCAGCATTTT
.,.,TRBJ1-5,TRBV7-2,CASSFNRRQPQHF,TGTGCCAGCAGCTTCAATAGGAGGCAGCCCCAGCATTTT
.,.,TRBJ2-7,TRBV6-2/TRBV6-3,CASSYSLFYEQYF,TGTGCCAGCAGTTATTCTCTATTCTACGAGCAGTACTTC
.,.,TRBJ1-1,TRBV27,CASSFAGNTEAFF,TGTGCCAGCAGTTTTGCGGGGAACACTGAAGCTTTCTTT
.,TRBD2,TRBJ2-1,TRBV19,CASSLLAGGSSYNEQFF,TGTGCCAGTAGTTTATTAGCGGGAGGGAGCTCCTACAATGAGCAGTTCTTC
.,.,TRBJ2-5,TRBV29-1,CSSRGGGPPETQYF,TGCAGCTCCCGAGGGGGGGGGCCACCGGAGACCCAGTACTTC
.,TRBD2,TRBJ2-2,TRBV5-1,CASSLLGISGGIDTGELFF,TGCGCCAGCAGCCTCCTGGGGATTAGCGGGGGGATTGACACCGGGGAGCTGTTTTTT
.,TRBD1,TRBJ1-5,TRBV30,CAWSGTVAGQPQHF,TGTGCCTGGTCCGGGACAGTCGCCGGTCAGCCCCAGCATTTT
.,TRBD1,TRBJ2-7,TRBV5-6,CASSFRTGYEQYF,TGTGCCAGCAGCTTCCGGACAGGGTACGAGCAGTACTTC
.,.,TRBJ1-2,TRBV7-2,CASSLEDMGKYGYTF,TGTGCCAGCAGCTTAGAGGACATGGGGAAATATGGCTACACCTTC
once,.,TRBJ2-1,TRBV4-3,CASSQELVYEQFF,TGCGCCAGCAGCCAAGAACTAGTCTATGAGCAGTTCTTC
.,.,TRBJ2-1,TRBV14,CASSQGLNEQFF,TGTGCCAGCAGCCAAGGGCTCAATGAGCAGTTCTTC
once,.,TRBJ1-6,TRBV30,CAWSSLQGDNSPLHF,TGTGCCTGGAGTTCCCTACAGGGAGACAATTCACCCCTCCACTTT
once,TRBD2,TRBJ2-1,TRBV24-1,CATSDHPGGNEQFF,TGTGCCACCAGTGATCACCCCGGGGGGAATGAGCAGTTCTTC
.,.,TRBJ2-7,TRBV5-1,CASSQGGNRIYEQYF,TGCGCCAGCAGCCAGGGGGGAAATCGGATTTACGAGCAGTACTTC
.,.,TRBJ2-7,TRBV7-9,CASSLAGGAYEQYF,TGTGCCAGCAGCCTAGCCGGGGGAGCATACGAGCAGTACTTC
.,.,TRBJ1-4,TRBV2,CASSPTARYSFNEKLFF,TGTGCCAGCAGTCCTACCGCTCGGTACAGCTTTAATGAAAAACTGTTTTTT
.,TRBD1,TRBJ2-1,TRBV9,CASSGYRDREYNEQFF,TGTGCCAGCAGCGGATACCGGGACAGGGAGTATAATGAGCAGTTCTTC
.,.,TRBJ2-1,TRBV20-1,CSHSLEHEQFF,TGCAGTCATTCCCTAGAACATGAGCAGTTCTTC
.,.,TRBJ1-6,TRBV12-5,CASGLVKKGDSPLHF,TGTGCTAGTGGTTTGGTAAAGAAAGGAGATTCACCCCTCCACTTT
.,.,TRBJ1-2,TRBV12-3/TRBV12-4,CASSLGGLKGYTF,TGTGCCAGCAGTTTAGGGGGCTTGAAAGGCTACACCTTC
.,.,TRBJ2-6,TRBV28,CASSFGSSGANVLTF,TGTGCCAGCAGTTTCGGGAGCTCTGGGGCCAACGTCCTGACTTTC
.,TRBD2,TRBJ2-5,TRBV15,CATSYPVTSGGATQYF,TGTGCCACCAGCTACCCGGTCACTAGCGGGGGGGCAACCCAGTACTTC
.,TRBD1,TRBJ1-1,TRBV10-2,CATARDRVYTEAFF,TGCGCCACCGCCCGGGACAGGGTGTATACTGAAGCTTTCTTT
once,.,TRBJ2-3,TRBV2,CASRSAGMGPTDTQYF,TGTGCCAGCAGGAGTGCAGGCATGGGCCCCACAGATACGCAGTATTTT
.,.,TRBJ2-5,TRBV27,CASSLGGTQTQYF,TGTGCCAGCAGTTTGGGGGGTACTCAGACCCAGTACTTC
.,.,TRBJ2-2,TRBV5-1,CASSLVLGANTGELFF,TGCGCCAGCAGCTTGGTTTTAGGGGCGAACACCGGGGAGCTGTTTTTT
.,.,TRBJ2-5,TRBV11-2,CASSLSSGETQYF,TGTGCCAGCAGCTTAAGTTCAGGAGAGACCCAGTACTTC
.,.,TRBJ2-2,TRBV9,CASSVVRTGELFF,TGTGCCAGCAGCGTAGTTCGGACTGGGGAGCTGTTTTTT
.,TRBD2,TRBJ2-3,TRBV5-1,CASEAGTSGRSGTDTQYF,TGCGCCAGCGAGGCCGGGACTAGCGGGAGAAGCGGCACAGATACGCAGTATTTT
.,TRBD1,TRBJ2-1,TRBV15,CATSSLLFLGQGSYNEQFF,TGTGCCACCAGCAGCCTTCTTTTTTTAGGACAGGGATCCTACAATGAGCAGTTCTTC
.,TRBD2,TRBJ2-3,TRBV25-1,CASSISSGTDTQYF,TGTGCCAGCAGTATTTCTAGCGGGACAGATACGCAGTATTTT
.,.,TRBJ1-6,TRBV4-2,CASSQEGRGGQNSPLHF,TGTGCCAGCAGCCAAGAAGGCAGGGGTGGCCAAAATTCACCCCTCCACTTT
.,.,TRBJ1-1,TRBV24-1,CATRRIMNTEAFF,TGTGCCACCAGGAGAATCATGAACACTGAAGCTTTCTTT
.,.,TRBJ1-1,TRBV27,CASSPQAWYGSTEAFF,TGTGCCAGCAGTCCCCAGGCGTGGTATGGAAGCACTGAAGCTTTCTTT
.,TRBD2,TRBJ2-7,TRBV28,CASRTSGTYEQYF,TGTGCCAGCAGGACTAGCGGGACCTACGAGCAGTACTTC
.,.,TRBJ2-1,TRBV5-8,CASSYSMDEQFF,TGTGCCAGCAGCTACTCTATGGATGAGCAGTTCTTC
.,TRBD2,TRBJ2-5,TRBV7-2,CASSLVAGEETQYF,TGTGCCAGCAGCTTAGTAGCGGGAGAAGAGACCCAGTACTTC
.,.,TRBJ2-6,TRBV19,CASSIEAGSGANVLTF,TGTGCCAGTAGTATAGAGGCAGGGTCTGGGGCCAACGTCCTGACTTTC
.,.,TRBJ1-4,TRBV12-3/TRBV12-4,CASSSGEKLFF,TGTGCCAGCAGCAGTGGTGAAAAACTGTTTTTT